This is a list of T cell receptor beta chains from one sample in a study of T cell repertoires in cytomegalovirus infection. TCRdb re-analysed the reads in MiXCR, keeping a single row per CDR3 protein. The repertoire holds 450,000 to 600,000 distinct CDR3 sequences, with about 10% as singletons. The sequencing sample was made of PBMCs. These TCRs come from a human donor in good health (CMV status not recorded). Some clones in this sample may be carry-over from other donors' samples. The conserved cysteine and the conserved F or W are not part of the CDR3 here. Only part of the rows carry a size: once, few, many, or a class if the clone is expanded.

CDR3 length	clone size	V gene	CDR3 protein
16	few	TRBV5-6	ASSFSTVPRPGSFGYT
12	many	TRBV12-3/TRBV12-4	ASSPSGDASPLH
12	many	TRBV15	ATSSPGGNEKLF
14	many	TRBV6-2/TRBV6-3	ASSRLISSGANVLT
10	many	TRBV29-1	SVPGATDTQY
14	NA	TRBV27	ASSSGTRGSGYGYT
11	NA	TRBV29-1	SVLGAGDEKLF
13	few	TRBV28	ASSLWGQGDEKLF
15	few	TRBV10-3	AISAPTSGRDTGELF
10	few	TRBV30	AWSVRLGELF
13	few	TRBV13	ASSQGGQGNTEAF
13	many	TRBV28	ASSGRGVGQDTQY
10	many	TRBV3-1	ASSQAGDEQF
11	few	TRBV19	AISAGSYNEQF
11	NA	TRBV28	ASSLRQYFEAF
11	few	TRBV2	ASSYRSPYEQY
11	many	TRBV19	ASSPPGRWGYT
10	NA	TRBV6-1	ASRPPEYEQY
15	many	TRBV9	ASSPSRSGGIRETQY
13	many	TRBV7-3	ASSLIGLAEETQY
11	many	TRBV6-5	ASSLRTEQPQH
12	few	TRBV3-1	ASRLTSRGNEQF
12	NA	TRBV11-2	ASSLITANPEAF
18	many	TRBV14	ASSQEKGNLNPDSYNEQF
13	NA	TRBV20-1	SATMSTGGGYEQY
12	NA	TRBV18	ASSLGTVGTEAF
12	few	TRBV5-1	ASSSGQDSYEQY
12	many	TRBV29-1	SGLTSGSTDTQY
10	many	TRBV12-3/TRBV12-4	ASSLRANEQF
11	many	TRBV28	ASRRTGVQPQH
13	NA	TRBV19	ASSISRDLNTEAF
15	many	TRBV7-8	ASSLEGRSSYNSPLH
11	NA	TRBV5-1	ASSLEQMREQY